This TCR beta chain originates from a study of Tregs in tolerant kidney transplant recipients. This CDR3 has 13 residues. Trimming left V 0 bases short and J 5 bases short, with 8 bases between. Germline lookup yields CDR1 SGHRS and CDR2 YFSETQ. In regard to this clone: The antigen is not known.

Recipients received nonmyeloablative bone marrow transplants from related graft donors, with transient mixed chimerism. Sequencing was performed with immunoSEQ multiplex PCR; in TCRdb, only in-frame clones are kept and a portion is missing. The data contain 84,000 or so clones, over 85% of them singletons. Whole-study results and caveats: Activated donor B cell expansion appeared to reveal the most relevant donor-specific TCRbeta repertoire. Donor-specific Treg expansion exceeded global Treg expansion in tolerant patients, suggesting antigen drive.

This TCR was sampled from a human patient who received a combined kidney and bone marrow transplant. The graft donor may account for some of the T cells. This sample comprised CD4+ T cells from blood (PBMCs), obtained 12 months after the transplant. The chain recombines TRBV5-1 with TRBJ2-5; possibly TRBD1 for D (5 bases). The CDR3 DNA is TGCGCCAGCAGCTTGGCGGCAGGGGAGACCCAGTACTTC. It codes for CASSLAAGETQYF.